The rows below give T cell receptor beta chains drawn from one sample of a study of CD8 T cells in Susac syndrome. TCRdb re-called the immunoSEQ multiplex PCR reads with MiXCR, one entry per CDR3 protein. The sample consists of some 130,000 distinct CDR3 sequences, 75% to 90% of them appearing once. Sequencing was performed on CD8+ T cells from PBMCs. The receptor source for this set is a human donor with multiple sclerosis. CDR3s include the opening cysteine and the closing phenylalanine or tryptophan. D genes are given only for firm matches.

V	D	J	length	CDR3
TRBV25-1	TRBD1	TRBJ1-1	14	CASSEVGQGAEAFF
TRBV28	TRBD1	TRBJ1-1	17	CASRGRDRSGADTEAFF
TRBV7-9	-	TRBJ2-1	12	CASSSANNEQFF
TRBV30	-	TRBJ1-1	15	CAWSGDAGLNTEAFF
TRBV7-9	-	TRBJ1-1	13	CAGTMGANTEAFF
TRBV30	-	TRBJ2-5	14	CAWSSGILKETQYF
TRBV19	TRBD2	TRBJ2-1	16	CASSPRVAGGPDEQFF
TRBV19	-	TRBJ1-4	12	CACYPGGKKLFF
TRBV4-2	TRBD1	TRBJ2-2	17	CASSQGSGTGHTGELFF
TRBV27	-	TRBJ1-1	15	CASSPPGRMNTEAFF
TRBV7-6	-	TRBJ1-1	14	CASSLGRGDTEAFF
TRBV4-1	-	TRBJ2-5	15	CASSQGSGLQETQYF
TRBV5-1	-	TRBJ1-5	15	CPSYGGQGANQPQHF
TRBV6-1	-	TRBJ2-7	17	CASSSPSGTSIAYEQYF
TRBV7-2	TRBD1	TRBJ2-3	19	CASSLAPWTGEAITDTQYF
TRBV5-6	-	TRBJ1-3	14	CASSLGDSGNTIYF
TRBV6-5	TRBD1	TRBJ1-1	16	CASSYTTGLGNTEAFF
TRBV27	-	TRBJ1-5	14	CASSSLGLEQPQHF
TRBV20-1	TRBD2	TRBJ2-1	14	CSAQGLADYNEQFF
TRBV10-3	-	TRBJ2-1	14	CATKTASEYNEQFF
TRBV7-2	-	TRBJ2-3	15	CASSFPGAVTDTQYF
TRBV28	-	TRBJ1-4	17	CASTSNNLGSANEKLFF
TRBV4-3	TRBD1	TRBJ1-1	13	CASSPTGTGFFFF
TRBV15	TRBD1	TRBJ2-7	14	CATSAGTGPYEQYF
TRBV5-1	-	TRBJ2-5	14	CASSLDLVTEPSYF
TRBV7-6	-	TRBJ2-2	17	CASSLARGEIDTGELFF
TRBV12-5	-	TRBJ1-5	16	CASGETSQLHEQPQHF